This TCR beta chain was recovered during a study of CD8 T cells in ankylosing spondylitis. Quantitative 5'-RACE was performed with molecular barcodes, and it yielded the TCR beta libraries. TCRdb reanalysed the 5' RACE reads using MiXCR and keeps one entry per CDR3 protein. The sample contains fewer than 250,000 distinct CDR3 sequences, over 30% of which appear only once. This clonotype was recorded only once. This CDR3 region has 16 residues. Germline CDR1 is MNHEY and CDR2 is SMNVEV (reference sequence). Trimming stripped 5 bases from V and 5 bases from J, with 21 bases between. The sequencing sample was made of blood, either unsorted or a sorted T cell fraction (not recorded which). This clonotype originated in a male donor with ankylosing spondylitis or in good health (not recorded which). V gene TRBV27 combines with J gene TRBJ2-5; D is perhaps TRBD1 (6 bases). CDR3 loop: CASSPLLDSARETQYF. The CDR3 DNA reads TGTGCCAGCAGTCCGTTACTGGACAGCGCCAGGGAGACCCAGTACTTC.